One sample yielded the 13 T cell receptor beta chains listed below, sequenced in a study of T cells in localized non-small cell lung cancer. The assay was immunoSEQ multiplex PCR, and TCRdb's table has in-frame clones only and misses some. This table holds around 3,700 clones, roughly 29% found once. The source material was lung tumor tissue, sampled before any cancer treatment. These receptors came from a male donor at least 60 years old with stage I lung adenocarcinoma.

The V call is TRBV5-1, the J call TRBJ2-1; 13 bases fit TRBD2. V lost 4 bases to trimming and J lost 5 bases; unmatched junction nucleotides: 3. Germline V CDR1 and CDR2: SGHRS, YFSETQ. CDR3 size: 15 residues. This CDR3 reads CASSRGLAGNNEQFF. In DNA, the CDR3 is TGCGCCAGCAGCAGGGGACTAGCGGGGAACAATGAGCAGTTCTTC.

V gene TRBV28 combines with J gene TRBJ1-4; 7 nucleotides line up with TRBD1. The length of the CDR3 is 15 residues. The V segment lost 2 bases and the J segment 0 bases; nucleotides outside the gene matches: 0. Germline V gene lookup returns CDR1 MDHEN and CDR2 SYDVKM. The CDR3 region has the DNA TGTGCCAGCAGTTTACAGGGGGCAACTAATGAAAAACTGTTTTTT. It codes for CASSLQGATNEKLFF. The full variable domain, with the rest looked up from reference TRBV28 and TRBJ1-4, is DVKVTQSSRYLVKRTGEKVFLECVQDMDHENMFWYRQDPGLGLRLIYFSYDVKMKEKGDIPEGYSVSREKKERFSLILESASTNQTSMYLCASSLQGATNEKLFFGSGTQLSVL.

The chain uses TRBV18 and TRBJ1-1, with a weak D call TRBD1 (5 bases). Trimming took off 8 bases at V and 1 base at J, with 11 bases between the two ends. This CDR3 has 13 amino acids. Germline V gene data show CDR1 as KGHSH and CDR2 as LQKENI. CDR3 sequence: CASRGGENTEAFF. The CDR3 DNA follows: TGTGCCAGCCGCGGGGGGGAGAACACTGAAGCTTTCTTT.

The chain is built from TRBV10-3 and TRBJ1-4; D is perhaps TRBD1 (5 bases). CDR1 is ENHRY, CDR2 SYGVKD, per germline. The CDR3 sequence is 17 residues long. The ends were cut back, 0 bases at V and 7 bases at J, with 18 bases in the middle. The chain's CDR3 is CAISESGSGGEGEKLFF. Written as DNA, the CDR3 is TGTGCCATCAGTGAGTCCGGTTCCGGGGGAGAGGGTGAAAAACTGTTTTTT.

This chain joins TRBV25-1 and TRBJ2-1, with 8 bases that match TRBD2. This CDR3 has 15 residues. Unmatched junction bases numbered 3, after V lost 1 base and J lost 4 bases. In germline, CDR1 is MGHDK, CDR2 SYGVNS. The CDR3 loop is CASSESSGGYNEQFF. The CDR3 DNA reads as TGTGCCAGCAGTGAATCCAGCGGGGGTTACAATGAGCAGTTCTTC. The full variable domain, with the rest looked up from reference TRBV25-1 and TRBJ2-1, is EADIYQTPRYLVIGTGKKITLECSQTMGHDKMYWYQQDPGMELHLIHYSYGVNSTEKGDLSSESTVSRIRTEHFPLTLESARPSHTSQYLCASSESSGGYNEQFFGPGTRLTVL.

V is TRBV29-1 and J is TRBJ2-3, with TRBD2 matching 13 bases. CDR3 length equals 14 residues. Germline assignment: CDR1 SQVTM and CDR2 ANQGSEA. V dropped 7 bases and J dropped 10; count of bases not matched to a gene: 11. DNA of the CDR3: TGCAGCGCCAGAGAGACTAGCGGGGGGTCTTCGCAGTATTTT. Translated: CSARETSGGSSQYF.

V usage is TRBV28 and J usage is TRBJ1-2; D perhaps matches TRBD1 (6 bases). The V gene's germline CDR1 is MDHEN and CDR2 SYDVKM. V dropped 2 bases and J dropped 1 base, with 23 bases sitting between them. The CDR3 has 19 amino acids. This CDR3 is CASSLPGQSFLSNNYGYTF. The CDR3 nucleotides read TGTGCCAGCAGTTTACCTGGACAGTCCTTCCTCAGCAATAACTATGGCTACACCTTC.

The rearrangement joins TRBV18 to TRBJ2-2; 8 nucleotides align to TRBD2. Looked up from germline, CDR1 is KGHSH and CDR2 is LQKENI. V gave up 0 bases and J gave up 5 bases; unmatched junction bases: 5. CDR3 size: 16 residues. The CDR3 sequence is CASSPPSSGGTGELFF. The CDR3 coding sequence is TGTGCCAGCTCACCACCTTCATCGGGGGGGACCGGGGAGCTGTTTTTT. Looking up the rest from reference TRBV18 and TRBJ2-2 gives the full variable domain: NAGVMQNPRHLVRRRGQEARLRCSPMKGHSHVYWYRQLPEEGLKFMVYLQKENIIDESGMPKERFSAEFPKEGPSILRIQQVVRGDSAAYFCASSPPSSGGTGELFFGEGSRLTVL.

This sequence joins TRBV28 and TRBJ1-1, with 7 bases matching TRBD1. Germline-derived CDR1 and CDR2 are MDHEN and SYDVKM. The CDR3 covers 14 residues. Trimming at V came to 2 bases and at J to 1 base, leaving 1 base not matched to a gene. The CDR3 region is CASSLRQGNTEAFF. CDR3 nucleotide sequence: TGTGCCAGCAGTTTAAGACAGGGGAACACTGAAGCTTTCTTT.

This clone is medium-sized by share. The V call is TRBV11-3, the J call TRBJ1-5; the D gene is possibly TRBD1 (5 bases). The germline V gene has CDR1 SGHNT and CDR2 YENEEA. Trimming took 3 bases from V and 7 from J, leaving 16 bases between them. This CDR3 contains 15 residues. In nucleotides, the CDR3 is TGTGCCAGCAGCTTTGGCGCCCCGGGGGACCAGCCCCAGCATTTT. Translating it yields CASSFGAPGDQPQHF.

The V and J genes are TRBV19 and TRBJ1-2, with a tentative D call TRBD1 (5 bases). Germline loops: CDR1 LNHDA, CDR2 SQIVND (reference sequence). This CDR3 is 15 amino acids long. V was cut by 6 bases and J by 4 bases, with 18 bases left in between. The CDR3 DNA reads as TGTGCCAGTAGACCCTTTTCGACAGCCCGCTATGGCTACACCTTC. Protein: CASRPFSTARYGYTF. Drawing the rest from reference TRBV19 and TRBJ1-2, the complete variable domain is DGGITQSPKYLFRKEGQNVTLSCEQNLNHDAMYWYRQDPGQGLRLIYYSQIVNDFQKGDIAEGYSVSREKKESFPLTVTSAQKNPTAFYLCASRPFSTARYGYTFGSGTRLTVV.

The J gene is TRBJ2-2, the V gene TRBV29-1, with D possibly TRBD2 on 6 matching bases. Between the trimmed V and J ends, which lost 0 bases and 7 bases, there was a span of 12 bases. The germline CDR1 and CDR2 sequences are SQVTM and ANQGSEA. CDR3 length: 14 amino acids. CDR3 nucleotide sequence: TGCAGCGTTGAAGATCAGGAGGGAATCGGGGAGCTGTTTTTT. As protein: CSVEDQEGIGELFF.

This clone was counted between two and nine times. The V gene is TRBV29-1, the J gene TRBJ1-1; perhaps TRBD1 as D (6 bases). Trimming pared 8 bases from V and 4 bases from J, leaving 17 bases between. CDR3 length: 13 residues. Germline V CDR1 and CDR2: SQVTM, ANQGSEA. The CDR3, as DNA: TGCAGCCCCGGGGGCAGGGTGGGCACTGAAGCTTTCTTT. This encodes CSPGGRVGTEAFF. The whole variable domain, remainder taken from reference TRBV29-1 and TRBJ1-1, is SAVISQKPSRDICQRGTSLTIQCQVDSQVTMMFWYRQQPGQSLTLIATANQGSEATYESGFVIDKFPISRPNLTFSTLTVSNMSPEDSSIYLCSPGGRVGTEAFFGQGTRLTVV.